This TCR beta chain is from a study of T cell responses to AZD1222 COVID-19 vaccine. Overall study results and limits: Regions 160-218 and 743-854 dominated among vaccine-associated CD4 TCRs spanning spike. Spike-specific TCR breadth and depth went up after people got two AZD1222 doses. After the peak T cell response, and only then, were repertoires sampled.

TCRdb's table, derived via immunoSEQ multiplex PCR, lists solely in-frame clones and lacks some. The repertoire has about 84,000 clones, roughly 85% of them found once; the top ten carry over 10%. Regarding this clone: The antigen is unknown.

Germline V CDR1 and CDR2: MNHEY, SVGAGI. The V and J ends lost 2 bases and 6 bases respectively, with 10 bases between them. This CDR3 region has 13 residues. This receptor was identified in an adult who received the AZD1222 COVID-19 vaccine. The chain employs TRBV6-5 and TRBJ2-5; D is perhaps TRBD1 or TRBD2 (5 bases each). The sample was peripheral blood, taken 28 days after the second AZD1222 dose. The CDR3 bases are TGTGCCAGCAGTTACGACGAGGGGAAGACCCAGTACTTC. It codes for CASSYDEGKTQYF.